The clone carrying this T cell receptor (beta chain) occurred many times. The sample is drawn from a study of human T cells and chemical hapten exposure. Study in general: Affected patients, primarily female, had alopecia areata, totalis or universalis.

Specified time point: patch test 3, about 24 weeks after DPC sensitization. Treatment of the sample: therapeutic diphenylcyclopropenone sensitization with weekly scalp DPC. Germline CDR1 reads LNHNV; CDR2 reads YYDKDF (reference sequence). The ends were cut back, 3 bases at V and 4 bases at J, with 13 bases in the middle. The CDR3 consists of 15 residues. TCRdb re-called the RACE reads through MiXCR, storing one row per CDR3 protein. The sample yields 50,000 to 65,000 distinct CDR3 sequences, 8% to 10% seen once. The sequenced sample was whole blood, obtained in connection with sensitization to the hapten diphenylcyclopropenone (DPC). The chain uses TRBV15 and TRBJ1-5; perhaps TRBD1 as D (5 bases). The clonotype originates from a woman in her thirties or forties with alopecia areata. Some clones in this sample may be carry-over from other donors' samples. CDR3 bases: TGTGCCACCAGCAGGGCCGGGGGGTGGAATCAGCCCCAGCATTTT. Protein product: CATSRAGGWNQPQHF.